The 32 T cell receptor beta chains below come from one sample, sequenced in a study of Graves' ophthalmopathy and Graves' hyperthyroidism. TCR beta CDR3 regions were amplified from RNA transcripts. HTBI primers were employed in first-round RT-PCR, then a second-round multiplex PCR followed. TCRdb recomputed calls from the multiplex PCR reads with MiXCR, one row per CDR3 protein. This sample yields 220,000 or so distinct CDR3 sequences, of which 20% to 25% are seen a single time; about 40% belongs to the top ten. Specimen: peripheral blood. The receptor source for this set is a woman aged 45 to 65 with Graves' ophthalmopathy.

Many counts were recorded for this clonotype. This chain links TRBV29-1 with TRBJ1-1, with D maybe TRBD1 (6 bases). CDR1 is SQVTM, CDR2 ANQGSEA, per germline. V was cut by 6 bases and J by 0 bases, with 11 bases left in between. The CDR3 is made up of 13 amino acids. The DNA for the CDR3 is TGCAGCGTGGGAGGGGGAATGAACACTGAAGCTTTCTTT. Its translation: CSVGGGMNTEAFF.

The chain employs TRBV25-1 and TRBJ2-7; TRBD2 matches at 7 bases. V dropped 5 bases and J dropped 5; count of bases not matched to a gene: 6. CDR3 size: 13 residues. CDR1 and CDR2 (germline): MGHDK, SYGVNS. The CDR3 bases are TGTGCCAGCAGTTCCAGCGGGACCGACGAGCAGTACTTC. It codes for CASSSSGTDEQYF.

This clonotype was observed many times. The rearrangement uses TRBV20-1 and TRBJ1-1; maybe TRBD1 (5 bases). The V end lost 0 bases, the J end lost 5 bases, and 13 bases lay between the germline ends. The germline V gene has CDR1 DFQATT and CDR2 SNEGSKA (reference sequence). The CDR3 consists of 14 residues. CDR3 in amino acids: CSARERGARTEAFF. Here the CDR3 DNA reads TGCAGTGCTAGAGAGAGGGGCGCGAGGACTGAAGCTTTCTTT.

This clonotype was seen at least ten times. This chain connects TRBV20-1 to TRBJ1-6; no reliable D call. CDR1 is DFQATT, CDR2 SNEGSKA, per germline (reference sequence). The CDR3 sequence is 15 residues long. Trimming shortened V by 6 bases and J by 0 bases, and 12 bases separated the two germline ends. CDR3 nucleotide sequence: TGCAGTGCCGAGATGGGTAGCTCCTATAATTCACCCCTCCACTTT. Its translation is CSAEMGSSYNSPLHF.

The table lists this clonotype with many counts. The DNA for the CDR3 is TGTGCCAGCAGTGACCCTATATTCCTCGGGGGAGAGACCCAGTACTTC. Translating gives CASSDPIFLGGETQYF. The rearrangement links TRBV6-1 to TRBJ2-5, with a possible D match to TRBD2 (6 bases). CDR1 and CDR2 (germline): MNHNS, SASEGT. The CDR3 spans 16 residues. Trimming pared 3 bases from V and 4 bases from J, leaving 18 bases between.

This clonotype came up many times. The chain has TRBV6-2 or TRBV6-3 and TRBJ2-5; 8 bases align to TRBD1. V lost 0 bases, J lost 2 bases, and 17 bases stayed unmatched. Germline V gives CDR1 MNHEY, CDR2 SVGEGT. CDR3 size: 20 residues. The DNA for the CDR3 is TGTGCCAGCAGTTACTCGTCGGTGCCTGATGTATACAGGGGGCAAGAGACCCAGTACTTC. Translated: CASSYSSVPDVYRGQETQYF.

This clonotype was observed at least ten times. The chain couples TRBV25-1 to TRBJ1-1; D ambiguous. The V end was cut by 9 bases, the J end by 7 bases, with 9 bases between. CDR3 length equals 10 residues. Germline V gene sequence: CDR1 MGHDK, CDR2 SYGVNS. The chain's CDR3 is CASRQDEAFF. The CDR3 DNA sequence: TGTGCCAGTCGCCAAGATGAAGCTTTCTTT.

This chain uses TRBV12-3 or TRBV12-4 with TRBJ1-1; tentatively, D is TRBD1 (5 bases). The CDR3 length is 14 residues. Trimming took off 5 bases at V and 1 base at J, with 11 bases between the two ends. The CDR3 spells CASSTRTGNTEAFF. CDR3 nucleotides: TGTGCCAGCAGTACCCGCACAGGGAACACTGAAGCTTTCTTT.

This clonotype was recorded many times. A much larger clonotype is one base distant, so this may be a read error. The chain joins TRBV6-1 to TRBJ1-5; 8 positions agree with TRBD1. In germline, CDR1 is MNHNS, CDR2 SASEGT. The CDR3 runs to 14 residues. CDR3 sequence (DNA): TGTGCCTGCAGCGACGGGACAGGAGGTCAGCCCCAGCATTTT. Protein product: CACSDGTGGQPQHF.

In this sample, this clonotype turned up many times. Here the CDR3 DNA reads TGTGCCAGCAGTGATGCCCTGGGAGGAAACACTGAAGCTTTCTTT. Translation gives CASSDALGGNTEAFF. V is TRBV25-1 and J is TRBJ1-1; D not certain. CDR1 and CDR2 from the germline V gene are MGHDK and SYGVNS. Deletions cut 3 bases from V and 2 bases from J, with 13 bases between. The CDR3 is 15 amino acids.

This clonotype occurred many times. This sequence joins TRBV28 and TRBJ2-5, with 8 bases fitting TRBD1. V lost 6 bases to trimming and J lost 4 bases; unmatched junction nucleotides: 10. This CDR3 has 15 amino acids. Germline-derived CDR1 and CDR2 are MDHEN and SYDVKM. The CDR3 sequence is CASSDPGTGRETQYF. The CDR3 DNA reads TGTGCCAGCAGCGACCCCGGGACAGGACGAGAGACCCAGTACTTC.

This clonotype occurred many times. The DNA for the CDR3 is TGCAGCGTTGGGACGTCAACCTACGAGCAGTACTTC. It encodes CSVGTSTYEQYF. The J gene is TRBJ2-7, the V gene TRBV29-1; D uncertain. Between the trimmed V and J ends, which lost 4 bases and 2 bases, there was a span of 9 bases. CDR3 length equals 12 residues. Per the germline V gene, CDR1 is SQVTM and CDR2 is ANQGSEA.

The genes are TRBV6-2 or TRBV6-3 and TRBJ2-7, with 9 bases fitting TRBD2. The CDR3 runs 15 residues. V was pared by 3 bases and J by 6 bases, with 9 bases of the junction left unmatched. CDR1 MNHEY and CDR2 SVGEGT come from the germline V gene. The CDR3 loop is CASSYSREGQVEQYF. The CDR3 DNA follows: TGTGCCAGCAGTTATTCGCGGGAGGGCCAGGTCGAGCAGTACTTC.

The chain employs TRBV2 and TRBJ1-1, with TRBD1 identical over 7 bases. There are 14 residues in the CDR3. The trim removed 10 bases at V and 0 bases at J, leaving 8 bases unmatched. The germline CDR1 and CDR2 sequences are SNHLY and FYNNEI. The CDR3 DNA reads as TGTGCCAACAAACAGGGGCGGATGAACACTGAAGCTTTCTTT. Protein product: CANKQGRMNTEAFF.

This clonotype was counted at least ten times. This sequence joins TRBV12-3 or TRBV12-4 and TRBJ2-2; 7 positions match TRBD2. The CDR3 runs to 17 residues. J gave up 4 bases and V 3 bases, and 11 bases lay outside the gene matches. The CDR3 coding sequence is TGTGCCAGCAGTTTGGACGTCCGGGGGGTGGGCACCGGGGAGCTGTTTTTT. Protein sequence: CASSLDVRGVGTGELFF.

This clonotype was seen only a few times. The chain links TRBV29-1 to TRBJ2-2; 10 nucleotides match TRBD1. CDR3 length: 13 amino acids. Germline CDR1 and CDR2: SQVTM and ANQGSEA. CDR3 loop: CAGGQGLTGELFF. CDR3 coding DNA: TGCGCAGGGGGACAGGGGCTCACCGGGGAGCTGTTTTTT.

At least ten counts were recorded for this clonotype. This sequence joins TRBV6-1 and TRBJ2-3, with TRBD2 as a possible D gene (6 bases). The CDR3 length is 17 residues. Germline lookup yields CDR1 MNHNS and CDR2 SASEGT. V lost 4 bases and J 2 bases, leaving 19 bases between the germline ends. CDR3: CASSAMSAGFSTDTQYF. The CDR3, as DNA: TGTGCCAGCAGTGCGATGTCGGCGGGGTTTTCCACAGATACGCAGTATTTT.

This clonotype showed up many times. The V call is TRBV19, the J call TRBJ1-5, with 7 positions matching TRBD1. Losses at the gene ends were 1 base for V and 4 bases for J; bases not matched to a gene: 7. Germline values: CDR1 LNHDA, CDR2 SQIVND (reference sequence). This CDR3 contains 16 residues. The DNA of the CDR3 is TGTGCCAGTAGTATAGGCTTTGGACAGGAAAATCAGCCCCAGCATTTT. Its protein is CASSIGFGQENQPQHF.

With respect to this clonotype: This may be a read error, as it is one base from a much larger clone. V usage is TRBV7-3 and J usage is TRBJ2-7; no reliable D call. The CDR3 consists of 14 residues. Germline lookup yields CDR1 SGHTA and CDR2 FQGTGA. Between the trimmed V and J ends, which lost 0 bases and 5 bases, there was a span of 11 bases. CDR3 in amino acids: CASSLTAGAHEQYF. CDR3 nucleotides: TGTGCCAGCAGCTTAACTGCCGGAGCCCACGAGCAGTACTTC.

This clonotype was seen ten or more times. This sequence joins TRBV30 and TRBJ1-2, with D maybe TRBD1 (5 bases). V was pared by 0 bases and J by 5 bases, with 10 bases between. The CDR3 spans 13 residues. The V gene's germline CDR1 is GTSNPN and CDR2 SVGIG (reference sequence). Written as DNA, the CDR3 is TGTGCCTGGAGTGTACAGGAAGGATATGGCTACACCTTC. The encoded protein is CAWSVQEGYGYTF.

This clonotype showed up many times. A read error may be the cause here, since a much bigger clone is one base away. As the CDR3 is not closed by the conserved phenylalanine or tryptophan, this likely results from a read error. The V and J genes are TRBV19 and TRBJ1-1; TRBD1 matches 11 bases. From germline, CDR1 is LNHDA and CDR2 SQIVND (reference sequence). V lost 5 bases to trimming and J lost 3 bases; unmatched junction nucleotides: 5. CDR3 length: 15 residues. The CDR3 here is CASSAGTGGYTEAFL. CDR3 DNA sequence: TGTGCCAGTAGTGCAGGGACAGGGGGGTACACTGAAGCTTTCCTT.

V gene TRBV20-1 combines with J gene TRBJ1-2, with no clear D. The CDR3 sequence is 12 residues long. The V end lost 3 bases, the J end lost 4 bases, and 9 bases lay between the germline ends. Germline V gene sequence: CDR1 DFQATT, CDR2 SNEGSKA (reference sequence). The CDR3 bases are TGCAGTGCTAGGGACCAGGCCTATGGCTACACCTTC. It translates to CSARDQAYGYTF.

This clonotype has at least ten counts. The chain links TRBV20-1 to TRBJ2-7; 13 nucleotides align to TRBD2. V was pared by 5 bases and J by 4 bases, with 11 bases of the junction left unmatched. Per the germline V gene, CDR1 is DFQATT and CDR2 is SNEGSKA (reference sequence). CDR3 length: 16 amino acids. CDR3 residues: CSADRPETSGRYEQYF. As DNA, the CDR3 is TGCAGTGCTGACAGACCTGAGACTAGCGGGAGGTACGAGCAGTACTTC.

V gene TRBV30 combines with J gene TRBJ2-7, with 14 bases fitting TRBD2. V trimming: 3 bases; J trimming: 7 bases; junction bases outside the gene matches: 11. CDR3 length equals 16 residues. In germline, CDR1 is GTSNPN, CDR2 SVGIG (reference sequence). The CDR3 region is CAWSPPGLAGGREQYF. As DNA, the CDR3 is TGTGCCTGGAGCCCCCCCGGACTAGCGGGAGGAAGGGAGCAGTACTTC. Complete variable domain (other parts from reference TRBV30 and TRBJ2-7): SQTIHQWPATLVQPVGSPLSLECTVEGTSNPNLYWYRQAAGRGLQLLFYSVGIGQISSEVPQNLSASRPQDRQFILSSKKLLLSDSGFYLCAWSPPGLAGGREQYFGPGTRLTVT.

This clonotype was counted at least ten times. The junction and the germline gene differ at one end; a read error may be behind it. This chain connects TRBV28 to TRBJ1-2, with D possibly being TRBD1 (6 bases). The germline V gene encodes CDR1 MDHEN and CDR2 SYDVKM. This CDR3 region has 15 residues. CDR3 sequence (DNA): TGTGCCAGCAGTGCGTCGACAGGTCCCAACTATGGCCACACCTTC. Translating gives CASSASTGPNYGHTF.

This clonotype has ten or more counts. This chain connects TRBV24-1 to TRBJ2-4, with D possibly matching TRBD1 (5 bases). V was shortened by 0 bases and J by 6 bases, with 26 bases between the two germline ends. The CDR3 contains 20 residues. Germline CDR1 reads KGHDR; CDR2 reads SFDVKD. In nucleotides, the CDR3 is TGTGCCACCAGTGATTTGGGGCTCAGGGATCTATCCTGGCTTATAAACATTCAGTACTTC. This codes for CATSDLGLRDLSWLINIQYF.

This clonotype was counted many times. The V and J genes are TRBV11-3 and TRBJ2-7, with 9 bases aligning to TRBD1. The germline V gene encodes CDR1 SGHNT and CDR2 YENEEA. The V segment lost 5 bases and the J segment 5 bases; nucleotides outside the gene matches: 7. This CDR3 has 14 amino acids. CDR3 amino acids: CASSPRDREDEQYF. CDR3 bases: TGTGCCAGCAGCCCCCGGGACAGGGAAGACGAGCAGTACTTC.

This clonotype came up many times. This chain connects TRBV20-1 to TRBJ1-1; D remains ambiguous. The CDR3 spans 15 residues. Trimming removed 3 bases from V and 1 base from J, with 15 bases in between. Germline CDR1 and CDR2: DFQATT and SNEGSKA (reference sequence). The CDR3 protein is CSARSPSMGNTEAFF. CDR3 sequence (DNA): TGCAGTGCTAGGTCCCCCTCGATGGGGAACACTGAAGCTTTCTTT.

This chain uses TRBV2 with TRBJ2-5; TRBD1 aligns across 11 bases. The V and J ends lost 3 bases and 5 bases, in that order; junction bases with no gene match: 5. This CDR3 is built from 15 residues. Germline V gives CDR1 SNHLY, CDR2 FYNNEI. Written as DNA, the CDR3 is TGTGCCAGCAGTGACGGACAGGGGGCCGGGGAGACCCAGTACTTC. Translation: CASSDGQGAGETQYF.

Many counts were recorded for this clonotype. This sequence joins TRBV20-1 and TRBJ2-7; no clear D. This CDR3 has 12 amino acids. The germline V gene has CDR1 DFQATT and CDR2 SNEGSKA (reference sequence). V gave up 6 bases and J gave up 1 base, with 10 bases separating them. CDR3 amino acids: CSAGVGSYEQYF. The CDR3 DNA reads TGCAGTGCAGGCGTAGGTTCCTACGAGCAGTACTTC.

This clonotype was seen a few times. The chain joins TRBV6-1 to TRBJ2-2; the match to TRBD2 covers 11 bases. The trim removed 6 bases at V and 7 bases at J, leaving 10 bases unmatched. Germline V lookup: CDR1 MNHNS, CDR2 SASEGT. This CDR3 spans 16 amino acids. CDR3 loop: CASSVTSGTPIGELFF. The DNA for the CDR3 is TGTGCCAGCAGCGTGACTAGCGGGACCCCAATCGGGGAGCTGTTTTTT.

This clonotype was seen ten or more times. The gene calls are TRBV5-6 and TRBJ2-7; D is undetermined. CDR1 is SGHDT, CDR2 YYEEEE, per germline. The CDR3 is made up of 14 amino acids. Trimming took 0 bases from V and 2 from J, leaving 9 bases between them. This CDR3 reads CASSLAWQTYEQYF. The CDR3, as DNA: TGTGCCAGCAGCTTGGCCTGGCAGACCTACGAGCAGTACTTC.